This record looks at one TCR beta chain sequence and its context. This clone has just a few counts. Its antigen remains unidentified. No clone much larger than this one lies a single base away; base qualities are absent. The source of the sample is a study of blood T cell repertoires in COVID-19 (dated by TCRdb to 2018 to 2020). Describing the broader study: The collaborator samples originated in the United States, Italy and Spain and spanned the acute and convalescent phases of COVID-19. The material from the prospective study consisted of cDNA or gDNA derived from T cells, B-cell-depleted T cells, or PBMCs. Where available, HLA class I and class II types were taken from metadata supplied by the sample provider and were not determined by assay-based typing. A freely available public database, intended as a resource for researchers studying the immune response to SARS-CoV-2, is where the repertoires were released. A de-identified subject ID, COVID-19 status, age in years and sex were almost always included in the sample metadata. The dataset comprised deeply sampled blood TCRbeta repertoires from subjects exposed to, actively infected with, or recovered from COVID-19. The samples were drawn from two sources: the first 160 participants of the ongoing ImmuneRACE study, and 1,000 to 1,500 subjects contributed by 6 global collaborators.

The collaborating institutions used their own protocols to collect whole blood in K2EDTA tubes. For TCRbeta analysis, collaborators shipped samples in one of three forms: frozen whole blood, isolated PBMCs, or DNA extracted from either of those sample types. TCRbeta CDR3 regions were amplified from genomic DNA by means of the immunoSEQ Assay, a bias-controlled multiplex PCR. On the study's bioinformatics: Nucleated cell counts per sample were estimated from amplification of reference gene primers within the assay. To quantify the absolute abundance of each unique TCRbeta CDR3 rearrangement, sequence reads were collapsed and filtered. Productive Simpson clonality was computed per sample as the square root of Simpson's diversity index over productive rearrangements. The immuneACCESS repertoire file appears here via TCRdb, limited to in-frame rearrangements. These files lack a portion of the clones; in checked studies, under half of the deficit traces to unresolved V genes, and the cause of the others is not known. V and J calls and clone size are copied from that table; D and trimming were computed from the DNA. The sample records fewer than 75,000 clones, roughly 80% of which are singletons. The ten largest make up approximately 3% of the sample.

CDR3 length: 15 amino acids, cysteine to phenylalanine. Only CDR3 DNA remains: 45 bases, in frame from the first base. Trimming takes 6 bases from V and 3 bases from J, and the germline ends sit 15 bases apart. CDR1 is given as SNHLY and CDR2 as FYNNEI, both from the germline V gene. Paper-wide results and their limitations: How much clinical and demographic metadata was included differed by source and by participant, and the metadata was provided uncurated.

The chain is assembled from TRBV2 and TRBJ1-5; the D gene is perhaps TRBD1, from 5 matching bases. This TCR was recovered from a man between 60 and 75 years old with acute or convalescent COVID-19. Input material: peripheral blood. In nucleotides, the sequence is TGTGCCAGCAGAAAGACCAGGGAGGACAATCAGCCCCAGCATTTT. It codes for CASRKTREDNQPQHF.